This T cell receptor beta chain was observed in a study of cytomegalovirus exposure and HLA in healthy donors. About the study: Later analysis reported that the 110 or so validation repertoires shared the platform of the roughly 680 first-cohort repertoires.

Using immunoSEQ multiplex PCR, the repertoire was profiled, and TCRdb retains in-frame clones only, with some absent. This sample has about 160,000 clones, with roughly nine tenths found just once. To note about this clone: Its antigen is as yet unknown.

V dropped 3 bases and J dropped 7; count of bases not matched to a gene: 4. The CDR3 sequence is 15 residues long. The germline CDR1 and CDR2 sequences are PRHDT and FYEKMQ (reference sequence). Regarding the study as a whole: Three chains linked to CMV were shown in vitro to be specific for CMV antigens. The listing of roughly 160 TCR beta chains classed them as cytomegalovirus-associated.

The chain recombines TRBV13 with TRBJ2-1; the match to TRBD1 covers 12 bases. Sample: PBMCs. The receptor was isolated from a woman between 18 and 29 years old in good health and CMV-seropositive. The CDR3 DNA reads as TGTGCCAGCAGCTTCACGGGACAGGGGGCGAATGAGCAGTTCTTC. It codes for CASSFTGQGANEQFF.